This passage covers 9 T cell receptor beta chains from one sample sequenced in a study of T cell responses to AZD1222 COVID-19 vaccine. The data were produced by immunoSEQ multiplex PCR, yet TCRdb's version contains in-frame clones alone and is incomplete. The data contain roughly 150,000 clones, 87% of them singletons. Sequencing was performed on peripheral blood, taken 28 days after the second AZD1222 dose. These TCRs come from an adult who received the AZD1222 COVID-19 vaccine.

This chain uses TRBV7-9 with TRBJ1-2, with no clear D. Germline V gene sequence: CDR1 SEHNR, CDR2 FQNEAQ (reference sequence). This CDR3 comprises 16 residues. Between the trimmed V and J ends, which lost 5 bases and 8 bases, there was a span of 24 bases. The CDR3 reads CASSNRRATGELGYTF. The DNA of the CDR3 is TGTGCCAGCAGCAACCGACGGGCGACCGGGGAGTTAGGCTACACCTTC.

The chain has TRBV6-2 or TRBV6-3 and TRBJ1-4; D unclear. The CDR3 is made up of 16 amino acids. CDR1 and CDR2 (germline): MNHEY, SVGEGT. Trimming pared 3 bases from V and 5 bases from J, leaving 16 bases between. CDR3 region: CASSYRSGLNNEKLFF. CDR3 coding DNA: TGTGCCAGCAGTTATCGATCGGGCCTAAACAATGAAAAACTGTTTTTT.

The chain joins TRBV7-9 to TRBJ1-4, with 9 bases matching TRBD1. Germline V gene lookup returns CDR1 SEHNR and CDR2 FQNEAQ (reference sequence). This CDR3 comprises 15 residues. J lost 8 bases, V lost 5 bases, and 9 bases had no gene match. The CDR3 loop is CASSTKTGGQEKLFF. The CDR3, as DNA: TGTGCCAGCAGCACGAAGACAGGGGGTCAGGAAAAACTGTTTTTT.

This clone was detected only once. V gene TRBV7-2 combines with J gene TRBJ2-3; the D is unclear. Trimming took 1 base from V and 7 from J, leaving 12 bases between them. Germline assignment: CDR1 SGHTA and CDR2 FQGNSA. The CDR3 has 14 amino acids. The CDR3 spells CASSLGAGVNTQYF. In DNA, the CDR3 is TGTGCCAGCAGCTTAGGGGCCGGTGTAAATACGCAGTATTTT. Combining the CDR3 with reference TRBV7-2 and TRBJ2-3 gives the whole variable domain GAGVSQSPSNKVTEKGKDVELRCDPISGHTALYWYRQSLGQGLEFLIYFQGNSAPDKSGLPSDRFSAERTGGSVSTLTIQRTQQEDSAVYLCASSLGAGVNTQYFGPGTRLTVL.

The gene calls are TRBV7-9 and TRBJ2-5; 9 nucleotides align to TRBD2. The length of the CDR3 is 13 residues. Trimming removed 5 bases from V and 3 bases from J; junction bases left unmatched: 1. Germline CDR1 reads SEHNR; CDR2 reads FQNEAQ (reference sequence). CDR3 loop: CASSPSGEETQYF. In nucleotides, the CDR3 is TGTGCCAGCAGCCCTAGCGGGGAAGAGACCCAGTACTTC. The full variable domain, with the rest looked up from reference TRBV7-9 and TRBJ2-5, is DTGVSQNPRHKITKRGQNVTFRCDPISEHNRLYWYRQTLGQGPEFLTYFQNEAQLEKSRLLSDRFSAERPKGSFSTLEIQRTEQGDSAMYLCASSPSGEETQYFGPGTRLLVL.

The DNA for the CDR3 is TGTGCCAGTAGTCCGGACAGGGGATGGCAGCCCCAGCATTTT. Translation: CASSPDRGWQPQHF. The chain carries TRBV19 and TRBJ1-5, with 9 bases identical to TRBD1. CDR1 LNHDA and CDR2 SQIVND come from the germline V gene (reference sequence). This CDR3 comprises 14 residues. V was clipped by 5 bases and J by 7 bases; unmatched bases: 6.

The chain employs TRBV28 and TRBJ2-1; TRBD1 matches at 7 bases. V shed 6 bases, J shed 8 bases, and the junction held 16 bases outside the gene matches. Germline assignment: CDR1 MDHEN and CDR2 SYDVKM. The CDR3 is 16 amino acids. In nucleotides, the CDR3 is TGTGCCAGCAGCCTAGGGGGCATCTGGGTGAGGGATGAGCAGTTCTTC. Its protein is CASSLGGIWVRDEQFF.

This chain links TRBV14 with TRBJ2-7; 12 nucleotides match TRBD2. The CDR3 runs 18 residues. In germline, CDR1 is SGHDN, CDR2 FVKESK. The junction had 16 bases not matched to a gene; V was cut back by 4 bases and J by 6 bases. The CDR3 loop reads CASSPNRWGLAGGVEQYF. In DNA form, the CDR3 reads TGTGCCAGCAGCCCCAACAGGTGGGGGCTAGCGGGGGGGGTCGAGCAGTACTTC.

CDR3 in amino acids: CASSYSEGELFF. For the CDR3, the DNA is TGTGCCAGCAGTTACTCTGAGGGGGAACTGTTTTTT. V and J are TRBV6-5 and TRBJ1-4; a weak D match, TRBD1 (6 bases). V lost 0 bases and J lost 12, with 8 bases in between. Germline V gene lookup returns CDR1 MNHEY and CDR2 SVGAGI. This CDR3 has 12 amino acids.